These 17 T cell receptor beta chains originate from one sample sequenced in a study of OX40 agonist ivuxolimab in advanced cancers. To prepare the library, the immunoSEQ multiplex PCR assay was applied. TCRdb provides this immuneACCESS table in a form limited to in-frame rearrangements. Some clones are lacking; in checked studies, under half of them reflect an unresolved V gene, and why the rest are absent is not known. The sample table contains about 89,000 clones; only one count was recorded for roughly 93% of them. About 0.76% of the sample is in the top ten clones. The sample in question was CD4+ or CD8+ T cells sorted from blood, obtained in a trial of the OX40 agonist ivuxolimab. These TCRs come from an adult with an advanced solid tumor such as melanoma, head and neck, liver or kidney cancer.

The chain employs TRBV28 and TRBJ2-5; the match to TRBD2 covers 14 bases. The CDR3 spans 16 residues. V dropped 5 bases and J dropped 4; count of bases not matched to a gene: 6. The germline V gene encodes CDR1 MDHEN and CDR2 SYDVKM. The CDR3 DNA reads TGTGCCAGCAGTCCGGGACTAGCGGGAGTTGGAGAGACCCAGTACTTC. Amino acids: CASSPGLAGVGETQYF.

The rearrangement uses TRBV18 and TRBJ2-1; D is possibly TRBD2 (6 bases). CDR3 size: 11 residues. The germline V gene has CDR1 KGHSH and CDR2 LQKENI. V was clipped by 7 bases and J by 10 bases, with 11 bases between them. CDR3 sequence: CASLGGAEQFF. The CDR3 region has the DNA TGTGCCAGCTTGGGGGGTGCGGAGCAGTTCTTC.

The sample holds one count of this clone. The chain uses TRBV28 and TRBJ2-3; 8 nucleotides match TRBD2. The CDR3 is 16 residues long. J gave up 0 bases and V 3 bases, and 5 bases lay outside the gene matches. Germline assignment: CDR1 MDHEN and CDR2 SYDVKM. CDR3 region: CASSFGTGGSTDTQYF. The CDR3 DNA reads as TGTGCCAGCAGTTTTGGAACGGGGGGGAGCACAGATACGCAGTATTTT.

This clone was counted once. The chain employs TRBV19 and TRBJ1-2; 7 positions match TRBD1. CDR3 length equals 13 residues. The germline gives CDR1 LNHDA, CDR2 SQIVND (reference sequence). With 7 bases clipped from V and 3 bases from J, the junction kept 5 bases outside the gene matches. The CDR3 sequence is CASKVQGDYGYTF. CDR3 bases: TGTGCCAGTAAGGTCCAGGGGGACTATGGCTACACCTTC. The full variable domain, its missing parts supplied by reference TRBV19 and TRBJ1-2, is DGGITQSPKYLFRKEGQNVTLSCEQNLNHDAMYWYRQDPGQGLRLIYYSQIVNDFQKGDIAEGYSVSREKKESFPLTVTSAQKNPTAFYLCASKVQGDYGYTFGSGTRLTVV.

The chain has TRBV7-9 and TRBJ2-1; D remains unclear. Trimming cost V 1 base and J 5 bases, with 6 bases left between them. Germline-derived CDR1 and CDR2 are SEHNR and FQNEAQ (reference sequence). This CDR3 spans 13 amino acids. CDR3: CASSLDLNNEQFF. In nucleotides, the CDR3 is TGTGCCAGCAGCTTAGACCTTAACAATGAGCAGTTCTTC.

The rearrangement joins TRBV7-9 to TRBJ1-3; D remains ambiguous. This CDR3 region has 13 residues. CDR1 and CDR2 (germline): SEHNR, FQNEAQ (reference sequence). V was shortened by 5 bases and J by 4 bases, with 9 bases between the two germline ends. Here the CDR3 DNA reads TGTGCCAGCAGCCCTGATGTGGGAAACACCATATATTTT. Translated, it gives CASSPDVGNTIYF.

This chain's CDR3 is CASSFRGDSNTDTQYF. DNA of the CDR3: TGCGCCAGCAGCTTCCGCGGGGATTCAAACACAGATACGCAGTATTTT. This chain links TRBV5-1 with TRBJ2-3; D is possibly TRBD2 (6 bases). The V end was cut by 2 bases, the J end by 2 bases, with 15 bases between. This CDR3 region has 16 residues. CDR1 and CDR2 (germline): SGHRS, YFSETQ.

V is TRBV28 and J is TRBJ1-4; D is ambiguous. Per the germline V gene, CDR1 is MDHEN and CDR2 is SYDVKM. Deletions cut 3 bases from V and 4 bases from J, with 9 bases between. The CDR3 contains 14 residues. The chain's CDR3 is CASSFPDGNEKLFF. CDR3 DNA sequence: TGTGCCAGCAGTTTTCCTGACGGTAATGAAAAACTGTTTTTT.

This chain joins TRBV6-6 and TRBJ1-2; possible D gene TRBD1, 5 bases. Trimming shortened V by 4 bases and J by 4 bases, and 16 bases separated the two germline ends. Germline V CDR1 and CDR2: MNHNY, SVGAGI (reference sequence). This CDR3 spans 15 amino acids. CDR3: CASSLIGASSYGYTF. CDR3 nucleotides: TGTGCCAGCAGTTTAATAGGGGCGTCCAGCTATGGCTACACCTTC.

The chain employs TRBV7-2 and TRBJ1-4; a possible D gene is TRBD1 (5 bases). Germline CDR1 and CDR2: SGHTA and FQGNSA. The V end lost 0 bases, the J end lost 5 bases, and 10 bases lay between the germline ends. This CDR3 has 15 residues. CDR3 sequence reads: CASSLAGTVNEKLFF. Written as DNA, the CDR3 is TGTGCCAGCAGCTTAGCTGGGACTGTGAATGAAAAACTGTTTTTT. Full variable domain (remainder filled in from reference TRBV7-2 and TRBJ1-4): GAGVSQSPSNKVTEKGKDVELRCDPISGHTALYWYRQSLGQGLEFLIYFQGNSAPDKSGLPSDRFSAERTGGSVSTLTIQRTQQEDSAVYLCASSLAGTVNEKLFFGSGTQLSVL.

This chain links TRBV21-1 with TRBJ2-3; the DNA was not used to check the table's D call, TRBD2. TRBV21-1 constitutes a pseudogene. The CDR3 runs 17 residues. CDR3: CASSKSQAGGPPDTQYF. The CDR3 coding sequence is TGTGCCAGCAGCAAATCTCAAGCGGGAGGGCCCCCAGATACGCAGTATTTT.

The V call is TRBV5-1, the J call TRBJ1-5; 8 positions match TRBD1. Unmatched junction bases numbered 8, after V lost 3 bases and J lost 6 bases. CDR1 is SGHRS, CDR2 YFSETQ, per germline. This CDR3 has 15 amino acids. CDR3: CASSSPRDRFQPQHF. The CDR3 nucleotides are TGCGCCAGCAGCTCCCCGAGGGACAGGTTTCAGCCCCAGCATTTT. Based on the CDR3 plus reference TRBV5-1 and TRBJ1-5, the full variable domain is KAGVTQTPRYLIKTRGQQVTLSCSPISGHRSVSWYQQTPGQGLQFLFEYFSETQRNKGNFPGRFSGRQFSNSRSEMNVSTLELGDSALYLCASSSPRDRFQPQHFGDGTRLSIL.

The J gene is TRBJ1-2, the V gene TRBV5-1; a weak D match, TRBD1 (6 bases). There are 14 residues in the CDR3. Trimming removed 0 bases from V and 4 bases from J, with 10 bases in between. Germline CDR1 SGHRS, CDR2 YFSETQ. The CDR3 sequence is CASSLGRGSYGYTF. The DNA for the CDR3 is TGCGCCAGCAGCTTGGGAAGGGGGAGCTATGGCTACACCTTC.

In its sample, this clone was seen once. This rearrangement joins TRBV29-1 to TRBJ2-4; D unresolved. V shed 7 bases and J shed 0 bases, with 13 bases lying between them. The CDR3 has 14 residues. CDR1 SQVTM and CDR2 ANQGSEA come from the germline V gene. As DNA, the CDR3 is TGCAGCGACCCCTTACAGTTAGCCAAAAACATTCAGTACTTC. It encodes CSDPLQLAKNIQYF.

V usage is TRBV7-9 and J usage is TRBJ1-6, with D hard to call. CDR1 and CDR2 from the germline V gene are SEHNR and FQNEAQ (reference sequence). V lost 3 bases and J lost 7, with 10 bases in between. The CDR3 runs 14 residues. The CDR3 spells CASSFLDGNSPLHF. The CDR3, as DNA: TGTGCCAGCAGCTTCCTTGACGGGAATTCACCCCTCCACTTT.

The CDR3 sequence: CASSQRGQGHGYTF. In DNA, the CDR3 is TGTGCCAGCAGCCAACGCGGACAGGGGCATGGCTACACCTTC. The chain is built from TRBV16 and TRBJ1-2; 9 nucleotides line up with TRBD1. Germline CDR1 reads KGHSY; CDR2 reads FQNENV. This CDR3 has 14 amino acids. V gave up 2 bases and J gave up 6 bases; unmatched junction bases: 4.

The chain recombines TRBV10-1 with TRBJ2-3; a possible D gene is TRBD1 (6 bases). This CDR3 comprises 14 residues. The V gene's germline CDR1 is WNHNN and CDR2 SYGVQD (reference sequence). V lost 4 bases, J lost 8 bases, and 16 bases lay in between. In nucleotides, the CDR3 is TGCGCCAGCAGTGTCCAGGGGTCATTCGCTACGCAGTATTTT. Its protein is CASSVQGSFATQYF.